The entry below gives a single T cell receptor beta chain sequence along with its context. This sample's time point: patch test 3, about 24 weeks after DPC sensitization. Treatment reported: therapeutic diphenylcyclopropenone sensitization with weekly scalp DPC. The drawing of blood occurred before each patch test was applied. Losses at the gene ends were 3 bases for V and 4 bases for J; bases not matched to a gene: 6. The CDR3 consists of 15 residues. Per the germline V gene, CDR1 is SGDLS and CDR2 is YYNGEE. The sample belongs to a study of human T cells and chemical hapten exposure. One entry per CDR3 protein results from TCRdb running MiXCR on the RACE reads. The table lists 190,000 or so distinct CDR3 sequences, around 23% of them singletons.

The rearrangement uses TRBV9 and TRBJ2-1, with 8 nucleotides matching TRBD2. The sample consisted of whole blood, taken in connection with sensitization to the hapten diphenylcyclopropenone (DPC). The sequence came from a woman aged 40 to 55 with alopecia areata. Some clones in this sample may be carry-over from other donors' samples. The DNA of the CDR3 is TGTGCCAGCAGCGGAGGGACTAGAGCGTACAATGAGCAGTTCTTC. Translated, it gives CASSGGTRAYNEQFF.